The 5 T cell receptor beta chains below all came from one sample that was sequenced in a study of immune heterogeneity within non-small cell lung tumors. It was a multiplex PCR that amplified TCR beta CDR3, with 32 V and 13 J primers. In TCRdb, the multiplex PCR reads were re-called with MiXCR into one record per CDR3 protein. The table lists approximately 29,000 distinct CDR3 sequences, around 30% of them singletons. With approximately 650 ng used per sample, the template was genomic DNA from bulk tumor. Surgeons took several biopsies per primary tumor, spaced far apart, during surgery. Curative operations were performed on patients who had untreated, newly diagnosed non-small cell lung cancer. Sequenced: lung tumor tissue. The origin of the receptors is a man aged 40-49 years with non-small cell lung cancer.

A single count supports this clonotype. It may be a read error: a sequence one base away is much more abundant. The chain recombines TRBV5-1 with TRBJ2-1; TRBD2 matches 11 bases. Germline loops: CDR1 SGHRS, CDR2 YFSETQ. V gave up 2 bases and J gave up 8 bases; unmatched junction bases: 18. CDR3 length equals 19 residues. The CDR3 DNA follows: TGCGCCAGCAGCTTAGGAATTCTAGCGGGAGGTAGAGGTTCCGATGAGCAGTTCTTC. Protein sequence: CASSLGILAGGRGSDEQFF.

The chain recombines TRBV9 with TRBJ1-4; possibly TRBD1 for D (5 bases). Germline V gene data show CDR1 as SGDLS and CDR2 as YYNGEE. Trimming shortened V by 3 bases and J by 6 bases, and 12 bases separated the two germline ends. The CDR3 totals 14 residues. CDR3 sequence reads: CASSDGPGDEKLFF. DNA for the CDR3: TGTGCCAGCAGCGACGGGCCGGGGGATGAAAAACTGTTTTTT.

The CDR3 loop is CSARGLAGGLNEQFF. The CDR3, as DNA: TGCAGTGCTAGAGGTCTAGCGGGGGGACTCAATGAGCAGTTCTTC. The J gene is TRBJ2-1, the V gene TRBV20-1; TRBD2 agrees at 11 bases. Unmatched junction bases numbered 5, after V lost 1 base and J lost 6 bases. CDR1 is DFQATT, CDR2 SNEGSKA, per germline (reference sequence). CDR3 length: 15 amino acids.

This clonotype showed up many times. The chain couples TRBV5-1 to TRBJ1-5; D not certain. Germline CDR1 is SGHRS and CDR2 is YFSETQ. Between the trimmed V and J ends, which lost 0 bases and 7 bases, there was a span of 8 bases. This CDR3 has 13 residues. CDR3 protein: CASSLEGRQPQHF. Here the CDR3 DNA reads TGCGCCAGCAGCTTGGAGGGTAGGCAGCCCCAGCATTTT.

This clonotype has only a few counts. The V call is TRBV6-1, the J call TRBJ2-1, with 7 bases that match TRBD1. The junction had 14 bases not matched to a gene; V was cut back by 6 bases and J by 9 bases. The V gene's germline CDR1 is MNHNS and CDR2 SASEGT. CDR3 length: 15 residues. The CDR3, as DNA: TGTGCCAGCAGAACCGGGACAGCTCTCGGTGCTGAGCAGTTCTTC. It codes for CASRTGTALGAEQFF.